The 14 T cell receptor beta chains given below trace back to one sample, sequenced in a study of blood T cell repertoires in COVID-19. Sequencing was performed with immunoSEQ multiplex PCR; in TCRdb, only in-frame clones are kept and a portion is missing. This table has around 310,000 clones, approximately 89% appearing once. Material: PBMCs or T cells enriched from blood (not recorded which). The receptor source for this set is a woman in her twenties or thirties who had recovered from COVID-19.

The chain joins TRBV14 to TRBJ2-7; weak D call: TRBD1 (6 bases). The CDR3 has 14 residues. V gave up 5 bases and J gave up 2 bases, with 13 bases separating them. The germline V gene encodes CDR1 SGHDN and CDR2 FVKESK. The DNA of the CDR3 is TGTGCCAGCAGCTACCGGGACACCACCTACGAGCAGTACTTC. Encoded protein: CASSYRDTTYEQYF.

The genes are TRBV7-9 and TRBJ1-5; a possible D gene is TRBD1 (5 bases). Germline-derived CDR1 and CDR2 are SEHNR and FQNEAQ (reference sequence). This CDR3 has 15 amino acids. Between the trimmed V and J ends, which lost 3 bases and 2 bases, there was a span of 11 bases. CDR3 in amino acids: CASSLAGQGNQPQHF. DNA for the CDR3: TGTGCCAGCAGCTTGGCAGGGCAAGGCAATCAGCCCCAGCATTTT.

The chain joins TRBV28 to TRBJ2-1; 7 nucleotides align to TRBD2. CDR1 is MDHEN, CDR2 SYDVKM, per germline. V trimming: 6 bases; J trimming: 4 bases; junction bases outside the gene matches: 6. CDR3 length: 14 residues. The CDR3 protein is CASRGTKLYNEQFF. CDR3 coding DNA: TGTGCCAGCAGGGGGACTAAGCTTTACAATGAGCAGTTCTTC.

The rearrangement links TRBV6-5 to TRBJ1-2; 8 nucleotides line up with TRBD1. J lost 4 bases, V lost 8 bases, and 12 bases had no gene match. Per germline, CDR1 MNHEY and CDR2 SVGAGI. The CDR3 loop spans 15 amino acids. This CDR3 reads CASEPEDRVGYGYTF. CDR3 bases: TGTGCCAGCGAGCCTGAGGACAGGGTGGGCTATGGCTACACCTTC.

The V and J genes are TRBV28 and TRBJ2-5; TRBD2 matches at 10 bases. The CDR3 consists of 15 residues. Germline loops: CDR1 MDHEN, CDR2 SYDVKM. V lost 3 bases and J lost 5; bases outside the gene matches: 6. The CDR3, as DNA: TGTGCCAGCAGTTTCCCTAGCGGGAGTGACGAGACCCAGTACTTC. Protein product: CASSFPSGSDETQYF.

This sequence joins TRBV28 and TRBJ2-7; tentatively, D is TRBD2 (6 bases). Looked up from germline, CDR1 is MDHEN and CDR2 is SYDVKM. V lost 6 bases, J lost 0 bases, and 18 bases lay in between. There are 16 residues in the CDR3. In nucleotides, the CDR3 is TGTGCCAGCAGACCCGGCGGGGCTAGCGACTCCTACGAGCAGTACTTC. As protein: CASRPGGASDSYEQYF.

CDR3 amino acids: CASSFAWSSGNTIYF. DNA of the CDR3: TGTGCCAGCAGCTTTGCCTGGAGCTCTGGAAACACCATATATTTT. This chain joins TRBV7-9 and TRBJ1-3; no clear D gene. Deletions cut 3 bases from V and 0 bases from J, with 9 bases between. The germline CDR1 and CDR2 sequences are SEHNR and FQNEAQ (reference sequence). CDR3 length: 15 amino acids.

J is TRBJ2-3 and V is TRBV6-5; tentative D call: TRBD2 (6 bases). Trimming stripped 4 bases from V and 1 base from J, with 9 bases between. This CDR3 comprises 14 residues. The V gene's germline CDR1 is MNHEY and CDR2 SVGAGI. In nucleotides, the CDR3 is TGTGCCAGCAGTTTCGGCGGGGGCACAGATACGCAGTATTTT. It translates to CASSFGGGTDTQYF.

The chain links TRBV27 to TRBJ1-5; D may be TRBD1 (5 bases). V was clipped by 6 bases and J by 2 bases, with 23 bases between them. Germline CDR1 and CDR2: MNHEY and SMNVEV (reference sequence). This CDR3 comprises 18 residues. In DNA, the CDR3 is TGTGCCAGCAGGGCTAGGGGAGGGAACCATAACGGCAATCAGCCCCAGCATTTT. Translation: CASRARGGNHNGNQPQHF.

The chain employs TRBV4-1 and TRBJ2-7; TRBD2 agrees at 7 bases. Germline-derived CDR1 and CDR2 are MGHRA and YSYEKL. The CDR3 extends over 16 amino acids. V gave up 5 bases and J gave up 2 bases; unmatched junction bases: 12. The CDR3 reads CASSTQLLAETYEQYF. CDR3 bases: TGCGCCAGCAGCACCCAACTGCTAGCGGAGACCTACGAGCAGTACTTC.

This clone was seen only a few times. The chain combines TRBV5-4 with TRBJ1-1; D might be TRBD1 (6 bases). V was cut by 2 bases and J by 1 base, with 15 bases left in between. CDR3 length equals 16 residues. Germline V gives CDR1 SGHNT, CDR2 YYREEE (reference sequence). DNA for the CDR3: TGTGCCAGCAGCTTATACAGGGTCTCTGGGAACACTGAAGCTTTCTTT. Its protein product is CASSLYRVSGNTEAFF.

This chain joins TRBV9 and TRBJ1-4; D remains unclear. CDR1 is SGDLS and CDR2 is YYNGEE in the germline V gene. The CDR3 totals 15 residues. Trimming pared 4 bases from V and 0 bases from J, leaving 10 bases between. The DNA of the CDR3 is TGTGCCAGCAGCCCCCACTACGCAACTAATGAAAAACTGTTTTTT. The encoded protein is CASSPHYATNEKLFF.

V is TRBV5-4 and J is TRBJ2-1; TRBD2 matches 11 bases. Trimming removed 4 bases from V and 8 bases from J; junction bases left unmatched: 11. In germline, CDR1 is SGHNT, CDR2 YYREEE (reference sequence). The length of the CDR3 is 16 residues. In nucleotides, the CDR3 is TGTGCCAGCAGCCCTGGGGCTAGCGGGAGGATAGATGAGCAGTTCTTC. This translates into CASSPGASGRIDEQFF.

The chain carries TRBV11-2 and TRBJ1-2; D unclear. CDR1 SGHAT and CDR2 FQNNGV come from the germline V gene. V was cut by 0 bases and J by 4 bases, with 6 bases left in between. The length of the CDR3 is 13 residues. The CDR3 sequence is CASSLEWPYGYTF. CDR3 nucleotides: TGTGCCAGCAGCTTAGAATGGCCCTATGGCTACACCTTC.